This is a list of T cell receptor beta chains from one sample in a study of T cell responses to AZD1222 COVID-19 vaccine. The method was immunoSEQ multiplex PCR; TCRdb's version includes in-frame clones alone and lacks a portion of them. The sample consists of 74,000 or so clones, less than 90% of them appearing once. The specimen comprised peripheral blood, sampled on day 0 of AZD1222 vaccination. The receptors come from an adult in good health. CDR3s leave out the opening cysteine and the closing phenylalanine or tryptophan. The size field is filled for only some rows; it gives once, few, many or a size class.

cdr3_aa j_call v_call clone_size cdr3_length
ASGSTEAF TRBJ1-1 TRBV27 NA 8
ASSFGALRDVSYEQY TRBJ2-7 TRBV13 NA 15
ASSQMMSYT TRBJ1-2 TRBV3-1/TRBV3-2 NA 9
ASSLNRAGELF TRBJ2-2 TRBV11-1 NA 11
ASSYSRYTGELF TRBJ2-2 TRBV6-5 NA 12
ASSYTGQGAQH TRBJ1-5 TRBV27 few 11
ARPGTATHNYGYT TRBJ1-2 TRBV21-1 NA 13
ASSPRRAGPGHADTQY TRBJ2-3 TRBV9 NA 16
ASSFSNRFGGYT TRBJ1-2 TRBV27 NA 12
ASSQDMRLESPLH TRBJ1-6 TRBV4-1 NA 13
ASSLTALPFQPQH TRBJ1-5 TRBV5-8 once 13
ASSLRPGELF TRBJ2-2 TRBV11-2 NA 10
AWSLPGLEQY TRBJ2-7 TRBV30 once 10
ASSQDLGTGKY TRBJ2-7 TRBV3-1/TRBV3-2 once 11
SVREGGQGRGYT TRBJ1-2 TRBV29-1 few 12
ASSLTQSSGNTIY TRBJ1-3 TRBV7-2 NA 13
ASSTPSSAGNTIY TRBJ1-3 TRBV19 NA 13
ASSSWDNEKLF TRBJ1-4 TRBV9 NA 11
ASSSHRRLGTQY TRBJ2-5 TRBV7-2 NA 12
ARLEPNTGELF TRBJ2-2 TRBV7-2 NA 11
ASSLVPTEAF TRBJ1-1 TRBV11-1 once 10
ASSLSGQGGQPQH TRBJ1-5 TRBV2 NA 13
ASRGLAKNIQY TRBJ2-4 TRBV27 NA 11
SARGQELSTDTQY TRBJ2-3 TRBV20-1 NA 13
ASSSDRGRIAEQF TRBJ2-1 TRBV7-2 few 13
ASSYYPRGNTEAF TRBJ1-1 TRBV6-5 NA 13
TSSGKQGPGQGDIWNTIY TRBJ1-3 TRBV1 NA 18
SVGVNPLSYEQY TRBJ2-7 TRBV29-1 few 12
ASSPRVGGILETQY TRBJ2-5 TRBV18 NA 14
ASSPTGTGSGNTIY TRBJ1-3 TRBV7-2 NA 14
ASSIGTGWSYNEQF TRBJ2-1 TRBV19 NA 14
ASRDPGAAINYGYT TRBJ1-2 TRBV9 NA 14
AIKGRNNEQF TRBJ2-1 TRBV28 NA 10
ATSAPGRLRSGNTIY TRBJ1-3 TRBV24-1 NA 15
ASSQGLAGYEQY TRBJ2-7 TRBV4-1 NA 12
ASSSSVGGELF TRBJ2-2 TRBV7-9 once 11
ASSPGGGLNYGYT TRBJ1-2 TRBV18 NA 13
ASTPQPGGITGELF TRBJ2-2 TRBV5-1 NA 14
ASSPLGASGF TRBJ2-1 TRBV28 NA 10
ASSEGWGQVYQPQH TRBJ1-5 TRBV6-1 once 14
ASSITGQGNQPQH TRBJ1-5 TRBV19 NA 13
ASSQGSRIFMDTQY TRBJ2-3 TRBV4-3 NA 14
SVGSRTDRGSVGYEKLF TRBJ1-4 TRBV29-1 NA 17
ASSYQGMNTEAF TRBJ1-1 TRBV6-2/TRBV6-3 NA 12
ASSLRNYGYT TRBJ1-2 TRBV28 NA 10
ASSRAQGLANTEAF TRBJ1-1 TRBV4-1 NA 14
ASSLGAGGFGNTIY TRBJ1-3 TRBV7-2 NA 14
AISESLRDGGF TRBJ2-1 TRBV10-3 NA 11
ASSQERMNTEAF TRBJ1-1 TRBV4-3 few 12
ATSRDGTTYEQY TRBJ2-7 TRBV15 NA 12
ASSSTGGFYEQY TRBJ2-7 TRBV7-2 NA 12
ASSPALAGADSDTQY TRBJ2-3 TRBV11-3 NA 15
ASSQEPGAPDTQY TRBJ2-3 TRBV4-2 NA 13
ASSEGQGGGEKLF TRBJ1-4 TRBV5-1 few 13
ASSFSASNYGYT TRBJ1-2 TRBV28 once 12
AWSGQGNQPQH TRBJ1-5 TRBV30 few 11
ASRKIGTTTFNEQF TRBJ2-1 TRBV19 NA 14